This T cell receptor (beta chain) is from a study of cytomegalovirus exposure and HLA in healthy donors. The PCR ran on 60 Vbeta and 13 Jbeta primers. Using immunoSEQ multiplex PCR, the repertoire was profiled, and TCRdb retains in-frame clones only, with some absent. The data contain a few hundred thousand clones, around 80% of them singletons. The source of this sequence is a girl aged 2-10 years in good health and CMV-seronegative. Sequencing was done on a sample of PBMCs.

DNA of the CDR3: TGTGCCAGCAGTCCCACCCCCCGGACAGGGGCGAACTATGGCTACACCTTC. This translates into CASSPTPRTGANYGYTF. The chain couples TRBV11-2 to TRBJ1-2, with 9 bases aligning to TRBD1. Germline CDR1 reads SGHAT; CDR2 reads FQNNGV. With 6 bases clipped from V and 2 bases from J, the junction kept 13 bases outside the gene matches. The CDR3 runs 17 residues.